This TCR beta chain was obtained from a study of STAT5B mutations in CD4+ large granular lymphocyte leukemia. The V gene's germline CDR1 is SGHKS and CDR2 YYEKEE (reference sequence). The CDR3 extends over 15 amino acids. V lost 0 bases and J lost 4, with 8 bases in between. General study results and limits: TRBV06-family usage was enriched in top patient clones (8/27) versus controls (2/35).

The authors' processing: A productive frequency of 2.59 x 10-5 was the lowest detectable. Assay used: immunoSEQ multiplex PCR; TCRdb lists only in-frame clones, some missing. The DNA was the basis for D and trimming; V, J and clone size are from that table. This sample has fewer than 40,000 clones, with 78% found just once. Turning to this clone: The antigen is not known.

The chain joins TRBV5-5 to TRBJ1-6; perhaps TRBD1 as D (5 bases). The TCR sequence derives from a human donor in good health. Source material: CD4+ T cells from blood buffy coats. CDR3 bases: TGTGCCAGCAGCTTGGTTGGGGGGTATAATTCACCCCTCCACTTT. It translates to CASSLVGGYNSPLHF.